The 25 T cell receptor beta chains below all came from one sample that was sequenced in a study of IL-17A CD8 T cells in psoriatic arthritis synovium. IL-17A and IFNgamma secretion assays labeled CD3+ T cells stimulated around 1.5 hours with PMA and ionomycin. Psoriatic arthritis patients had synovial fluid drawn from joints that were actively inflamed. TCRdb keeps only in-frame clones here, not all; method: immunoSEQ multiplex PCR. The sample yields a few thousand clones, around 72% seen once. Sequencing used IFN-gamma+ CD8+ T cells from synovial fluid. The subset was: IL-17A-IFNgamma+ memory CD8+ (Tc1) cells. These receptors came from a human donor with psoriatic arthritis.

The chain couples TRBV4-2 to TRBJ2-6, with D possibly TRBD1 on 5 matching bases. CDR1 and CDR2 from the germline V gene are LGHNA and YNFKEQ. This CDR3 has 16 residues. V lost 0 bases to trimming and J lost 0 bases, with 6 bases between them. The CDR3 loop is CASSQDQGSGANVLTF. The CDR3 DNA reads as TGTGCCAGCAGCCAAGATCAGGGCTCTGGGGCCAACGTCCTGACTTTC.

This clone turned up a few times. The rearrangement joins TRBV4-2 to TRBJ2-3, with 8 bases lining up with TRBD2. With 1 base clipped from V and 5 bases from J, the junction kept 2 bases outside the gene matches. The CDR3 extends over 14 amino acids. CDR1 is LGHNA, CDR2 YNFKEQ, per germline. This chain's CDR3 is CASSQGAGEDTQYF. CDR3 DNA sequence: TGTGCCAGCAGCCAAGGAGCGGGAGAAGATACGCAGTATTTT.

This chain joins TRBV6-4 and TRBJ2-2, with TRBD1 matching 8 bases. The V gene end was trimmed by 7 bases and the J gene end by 3 bases; junction bases not matched to a gene: 7. In germline, CDR1 is MRHNA, CDR2 SNTAGT. This CDR3 spans 15 amino acids. The CDR3 protein is CASKSHRGDTGELFF. For the CDR3, the DNA is TGTGCCAGCAAGAGCCACAGGGGGGACACCGGGGAGCTGTTTTTT.

V usage is TRBV27 and J usage is TRBJ2-5, with 7 bases identical to TRBD1. Trimming cost V 5 bases and J 2 bases; bases outside gene matches: 2. CDR1 and CDR2 (germline): MNHEY, SMNVEV (reference sequence). The CDR3 sequence is 13 residues long. CDR3 in amino acids: CASSGQVQETQYF. The CDR3 DNA follows: TGTGCCAGCAGTGGACAGGTTCAAGAGACCCAGTACTTC.

DNA of the CDR3: TGTGCCAGCAGCCACGTCGGTAGCGACATAGGGGATGAGCAGTTCTTC. Protein product: CASSHVGSDIGDEQFF. The chain carries TRBV7-2 and TRBJ2-1; perhaps D is TRBD1 or TRBD2 (5 bases each). Germline V gives CDR1 SGHTA, CDR2 FQGNSA. V was clipped by 5 bases and J by 8 bases, with 22 bases between them. The CDR3 is 16 residues long.

This clone was seen just once. The chain joins TRBV4-1 to TRBJ2-1; 11 bases agree with TRBD2. The CDR3 loop spans 15 amino acids. The J segment lost 2 bases and the V segment lost 4 bases, leaving 1 base of the junction unmatched. From germline, CDR1 is MGHRA and CDR2 YSYEKL. The CDR3 protein is CASSRGLAAYNEQFF. The CDR3, as DNA: TGCGCCAGCAGCCGGGGACTAGCGGCCTACAATGAGCAGTTCTTC.

The chain combines TRBV7-9 with TRBJ2-1, with a possible D match to TRBD2 (6 bases). V shed 2 bases and J shed 6 bases, with 11 bases lying between them. The length of the CDR3 is 14 residues. Germline V gene data show CDR1 as SEHNR and CDR2 as FQNEAQ (reference sequence). DNA for the CDR3: TGTGCCAGCAGCTTATTAACGGGAGTCAATGAGCAGTTCTTC. This gives the protein CASSLLTGVNEQFF.

The chain is built from TRBV10-3 and TRBJ2-7, with 10 nucleotides matching TRBD2. Germline V gene lookup returns CDR1 ENHRY and CDR2 SYGVKD. CDR3 length equals 18 residues. The trim removed 0 bases at V and 7 bases at J, leaving 15 bases unmatched. CDR3 bases: TGTGCCATCAGTGAGTCGGGGGGATTAGCGGGAGGCCCCCGGGAGCAGTACGTC. This encodes CAISESGGLAGGPREQYV.

V gene TRBV7-9 combines with J gene TRBJ2-1; 8 bases are a match to TRBD2. Germline V CDR1 and CDR2: SEHNR, FQNEAQ (reference sequence). The CDR3 is 15 amino acids. Trimming removed 6 bases from V and 7 bases from J; junction bases left unmatched: 11. DNA of the CDR3: TGTGCCAGCAGAACAAAAGGGACTAGACTGAATGAGCAGTTCTTC. Encoded protein: CASRTKGTRLNEQFF.

This clone was recorded a few times. The CDR3 protein is CASSLVGGQGAAGELFF. The CDR3 DNA sequence: TGTGCCAGCAGCTTAGTGGGGGGACAGGGGGCGGCCGGGGAGCTGTTTTTT. V gene TRBV11-3 combines with J gene TRBJ2-2, with 12 bases that match TRBD1. Germline CDR1 reads SGHNT; CDR2 reads YENEEA. The ends lost 1 base at V and 6 bases at J; junction bases unmatched: 6. There are 17 residues in the CDR3.

This chain connects TRBV19 to TRBJ2-6; unclear D gene. CDR1 LNHDA and CDR2 SQIVND come from the germline V gene (reference sequence). This CDR3 region has 15 residues. The germline V and J ends were trimmed by 5 bases and 1 base, with 9 bases remaining between them. In DNA form, the CDR3 reads TGTGCCAGTAGTCATATTGAGTCTGGGGCCAACGTCCTGACTTTC. It codes for CASSHIESGANVLTF.

This clone was detected only a few times. The chain has TRBV6-5 and TRBJ2-7; a weak D match, TRBD1 (6 bases). The CDR3 loop spans 15 amino acids. The V and J ends lost 5 bases and 2 bases respectively, with 16 bases between them. Germline values: CDR1 MNHEY, CDR2 SVGAGI. The CDR3 sequence: CASSGRDTLTYEQYV. Here the CDR3 DNA reads TGTGCCAGCAGTGGTCGGGACACCCTCACCTACGAGCAGTACGTC.

This clone was counted between two and nine times. The chain is built from TRBV2 and TRBJ2-1; D possibly corresponds to TRBD2 (6 bases). Germline CDR1 SNHLY, CDR2 FYNNEI. V shed 8 bases and J shed 5 bases, with 13 bases lying between them. This CDR3 comprises 13 residues. Written as DNA, the CDR3 is TGTGCCAGCGGACTATTACAGGACAATGAGCAGTTCTTC. Translation gives CASGLLQDNEQFF.

The table lists this clone with a few counts. V is TRBV5-6 and J is TRBJ2-7; D remains ambiguous. Trimming removed 0 bases at V and 4 bases at J, with 11 bases between. The CDR3 runs to 14 residues. CDR1 SGHDT and CDR2 YYEEEE come from the germline V gene. The CDR3: CASSLALSRYEQYF. The CDR3 coding sequence is TGTGCCAGCAGCTTGGCCCTGTCCCGGTACGAGCAGTACTTC.

In its sample, this clone ranks as large. The J gene is TRBJ2-1, the V gene TRBV6-5; D remains ambiguous. This CDR3 is 11 amino acids long. Looked up from germline, CDR1 is MNHEY and CDR2 is SVGAGI. Between the trimmed V and J ends, which lost 5 bases and 6 bases, there was a span of 5 bases. The CDR3 coding sequence is TGTGCCAGCAGTGCAGCCAATGAGCAGTTCTTC. It specifies CASSAANEQFF.

V and J are TRBV7-6 and TRBJ2-3, with TRBD2 matching 10 bases. After removal of 2 bases from V and 3 bases from J, the junction contained 11 bases not matched to a gene. The CDR3 runs 18 residues. Germline loops: CDR1 SGHVS, CDR2 FNYEAQ. The CDR3 protein is CASSLHGSAGGLTDTQYF. The CDR3 region has the DNA TGTGCCAGCAGCTTACACGGGTCAGCGGGAGGGCTTACAGATACGCAGTATTTT.

The table lists this clone with a few counts. V gene TRBV11-2 combines with J gene TRBJ2-7; D is unresolved. V was shortened by 1 base and J by 6 bases, with 7 bases between the two germline ends. The CDR3 is 12 amino acids. Germline V lookup: CDR1 SGHAT, CDR2 FQNNGV. The chain's CDR3 is CASSLGITEQYF. In DNA form, the CDR3 reads TGTGCCAGCAGCTTAGGAATCACCGAGCAGTACTTC.

This clone was counted between two and nine times. V gene TRBV21-1 combines with J gene TRBJ2-7; the D call TRBD1 from the table was never checked on the DNA. TRBV21-1 is shown as a pseudogene. The CDR3 extends over 16 amino acids. CDR3 nucleotide sequence: TGTGCCAGCAGCAAAGGAGTGGGGAGGACAGGGAATGAGCAGTACTTC. Amino acids: CASSKGVGRTGNEQYF.

This clone turned up a few times. CDR3 loop: CASSLFRASGVTYEQYF. The CDR3, as DNA: TGTGCCAGCAGCCTGTTTCGGGCTAGCGGGGTGACCTACGAGCAGTACTTC. The rearrangement uses TRBV7-6 and TRBJ2-7; 9 bases match TRBD2. The V segment lost 5 bases and the J segment 2 bases; nucleotides outside the gene matches: 13. This CDR3 has 17 residues. Germline V gene sequence: CDR1 SGHVS, CDR2 FNYEAQ.

This clone was detected once. The chain has TRBV4-2 and TRBJ2-2; TRBD1 might be the D (6 bases). The germline V gene encodes CDR1 LGHNA and CDR2 YNFKEQ. This CDR3 is 14 amino acids long. Trimming shortened V by 0 bases and J by 5 bases, and 7 bases separated the two germline ends. The CDR3 DNA is TGTGCCAGCAGCCAAGAGGGGGCAACCGGGGAGCTGTTTTTT. Protein: CASSQEGATGELFF.

The genes are TRBV2 and TRBJ2-2, with 9 bases fitting TRBD1. Per the germline V gene, CDR1 is SNHLY and CDR2 is FYNNEI. The J segment lost 6 bases and the V segment lost 5 bases, leaving 13 bases of the junction unmatched. The CDR3 totals 17 residues. CDR3 nucleotide sequence: TGTGCCAGCAGTTCGCCCCGGGACAGGGCGTTATCCGGGGAGCTGTTTTTT. Translated, it gives CASSSPRDRALSGELFF.

The V and J genes are TRBV6-4 and TRBJ2-3, with 10 nucleotides matching TRBD2. V was clipped by 2 bases and J by 3 bases; unmatched bases: 2. Germline values: CDR1 MRHNA, CDR2 SNTAGT. The CDR3 is 15 amino acids. CDR3 nucleotide sequence: TGTGCCAGCAGTGACACAGCGGGAGGGACAGATACGCAGTATTTT. Translated, it gives CASSDTAGGTDTQYF.

This clone was counted a few times. V and J are TRBV5-6 and TRBJ2-6; 7 positions agree with TRBD1. This CDR3 contains 14 residues. CDR1 and CDR2 (germline): SGHDT, YYEEEE. Trimming took 0 bases from V and 11 from J; bases not matched to a gene: 5. This CDR3 reads CASSLGDSRHVLTF. In DNA, the CDR3 is TGTGCCAGCAGCTTGGGGGACAGCCGACACGTCCTGACTTTC.

This clone was detected a few times. V is TRBV5-7 and J is TRBJ2-3, with D possibly called TRBD1 or TRBD2 (7 bases each). TRBV5-7 qualifies as an ORF whose function is uncertain. This CDR3 spans 14 amino acids. Trimming shortened V by 6 bases and J by 6 bases, and 17 bases separated the two germline ends. In DNA form, the CDR3 reads TGTGCCAGCACCTCCCTAGCGGACAGGGATACGCAGTATTTT. This codes for CASTSLADRDTQYF.

This clone was picked up one time. The gene calls are TRBV7-6 and TRBJ2-1, with 8 bases fitting TRBD2. The CDR3 has 14 amino acids. The V segment lost 5 bases and the J segment 7 bases; nucleotides outside the gene matches: 7. From germline, CDR1 is SGHVS and CDR2 FNYEAQ. The CDR3 protein is CASSPGLVDNEQFF. In nucleotides, the CDR3 is TGTGCCAGCAGCCCGGGACTAGTAGATAATGAGCAGTTCTTC.